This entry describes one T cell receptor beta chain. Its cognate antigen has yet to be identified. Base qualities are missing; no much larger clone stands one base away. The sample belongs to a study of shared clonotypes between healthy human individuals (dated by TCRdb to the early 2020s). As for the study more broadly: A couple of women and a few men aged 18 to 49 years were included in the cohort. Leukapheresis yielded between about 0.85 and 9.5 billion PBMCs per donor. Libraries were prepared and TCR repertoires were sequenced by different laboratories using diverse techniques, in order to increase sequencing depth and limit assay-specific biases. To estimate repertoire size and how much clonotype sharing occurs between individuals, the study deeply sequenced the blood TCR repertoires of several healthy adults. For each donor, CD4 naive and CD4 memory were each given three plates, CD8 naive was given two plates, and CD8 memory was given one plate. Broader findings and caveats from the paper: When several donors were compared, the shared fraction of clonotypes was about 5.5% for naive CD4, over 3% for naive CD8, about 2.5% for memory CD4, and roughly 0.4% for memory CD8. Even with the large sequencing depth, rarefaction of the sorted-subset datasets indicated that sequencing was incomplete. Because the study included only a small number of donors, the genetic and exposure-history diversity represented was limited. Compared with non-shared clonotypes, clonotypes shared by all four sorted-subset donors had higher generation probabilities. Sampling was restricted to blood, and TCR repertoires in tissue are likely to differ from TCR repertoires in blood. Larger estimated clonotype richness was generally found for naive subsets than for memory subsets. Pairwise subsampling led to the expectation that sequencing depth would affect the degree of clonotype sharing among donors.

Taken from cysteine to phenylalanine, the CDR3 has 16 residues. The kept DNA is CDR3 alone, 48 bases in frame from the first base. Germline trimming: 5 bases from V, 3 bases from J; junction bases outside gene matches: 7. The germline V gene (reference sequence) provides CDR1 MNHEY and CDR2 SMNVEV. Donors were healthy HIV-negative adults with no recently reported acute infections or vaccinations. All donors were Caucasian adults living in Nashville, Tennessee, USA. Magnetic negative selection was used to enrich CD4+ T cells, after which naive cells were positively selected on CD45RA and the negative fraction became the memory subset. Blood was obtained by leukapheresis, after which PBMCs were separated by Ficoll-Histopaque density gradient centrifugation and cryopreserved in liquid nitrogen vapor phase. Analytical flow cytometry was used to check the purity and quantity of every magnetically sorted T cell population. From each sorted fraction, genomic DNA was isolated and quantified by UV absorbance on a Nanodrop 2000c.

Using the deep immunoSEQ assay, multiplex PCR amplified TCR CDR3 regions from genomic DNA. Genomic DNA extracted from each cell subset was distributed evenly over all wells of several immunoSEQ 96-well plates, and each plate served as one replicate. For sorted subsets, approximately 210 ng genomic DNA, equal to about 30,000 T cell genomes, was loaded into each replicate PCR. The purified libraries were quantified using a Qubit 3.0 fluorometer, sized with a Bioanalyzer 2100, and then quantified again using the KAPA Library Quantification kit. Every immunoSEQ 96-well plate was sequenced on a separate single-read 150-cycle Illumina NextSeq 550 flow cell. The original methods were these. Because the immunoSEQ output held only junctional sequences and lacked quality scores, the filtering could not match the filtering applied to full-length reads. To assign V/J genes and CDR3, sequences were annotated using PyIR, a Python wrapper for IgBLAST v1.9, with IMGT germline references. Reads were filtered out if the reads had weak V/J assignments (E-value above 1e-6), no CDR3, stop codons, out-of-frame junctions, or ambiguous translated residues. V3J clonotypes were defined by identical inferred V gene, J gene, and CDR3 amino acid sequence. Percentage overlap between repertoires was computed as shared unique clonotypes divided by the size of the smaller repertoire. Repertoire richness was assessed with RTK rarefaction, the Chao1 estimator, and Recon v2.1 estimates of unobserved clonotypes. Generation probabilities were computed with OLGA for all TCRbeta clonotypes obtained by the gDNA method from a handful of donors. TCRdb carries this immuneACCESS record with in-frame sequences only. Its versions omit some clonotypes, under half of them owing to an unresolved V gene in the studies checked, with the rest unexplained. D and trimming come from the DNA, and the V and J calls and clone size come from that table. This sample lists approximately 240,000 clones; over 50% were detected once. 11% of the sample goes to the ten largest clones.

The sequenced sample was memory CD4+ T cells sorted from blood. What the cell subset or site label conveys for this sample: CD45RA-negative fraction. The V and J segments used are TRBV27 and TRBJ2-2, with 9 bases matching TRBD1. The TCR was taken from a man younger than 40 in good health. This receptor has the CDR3 CASSNDRGIDTGELFF. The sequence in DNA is TGTGCCAGCAGTAACGACAGGGGGATCGACACCGGGGAGCTGTTTTTT.